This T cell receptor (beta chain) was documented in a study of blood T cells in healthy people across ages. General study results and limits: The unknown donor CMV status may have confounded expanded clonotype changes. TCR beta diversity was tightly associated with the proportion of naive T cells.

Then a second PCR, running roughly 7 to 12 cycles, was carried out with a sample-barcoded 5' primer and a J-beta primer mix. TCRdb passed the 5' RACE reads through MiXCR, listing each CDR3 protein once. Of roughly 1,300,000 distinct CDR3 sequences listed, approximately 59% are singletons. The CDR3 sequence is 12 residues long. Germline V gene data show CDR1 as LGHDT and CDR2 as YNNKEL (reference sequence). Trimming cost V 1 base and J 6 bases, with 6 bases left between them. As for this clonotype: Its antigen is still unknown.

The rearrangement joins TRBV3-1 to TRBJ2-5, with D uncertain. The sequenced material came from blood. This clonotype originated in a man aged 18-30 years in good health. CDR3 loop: CASSQGWKTQYF. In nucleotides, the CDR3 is TGTGCCAGCAGCCAAGGATGGAAGACCCAGTACTTC.